Listed below are T cell receptor beta chains from one sample, sequenced in a study of regulatory T cells in long-lasting Graves disease. TCRdb analysed the multiplex PCR reads with MiXCR anew, one entry per CDR3 protein. The data hold 600,000 to 650,000 distinct CDR3 sequences, with about 16% observed a single time. These same records also appear under a second study, on T cells in Graves' hyperthyroidism and ophthalmopathy.

The source was peripheral blood mononuclear cells (PBMCs), collected at new diagnosis, from a patient treated with antithyroid drugs. These receptors came from a woman in her twenties or thirties with Graves disease. Both conserved end residues are part of each CDR3. Fields, in order: J gene, clone size, D gene, V gene, CDR3 protein, CDR3 DNA. The D gene is left open where the match is weak. Clone size, where shown, is once, few, many, or a class for clones that have expanded.

j_gene: TRBJ2-2
abundance: -
d_gene: -
v_gene: TRBV18
CDR3aa: CASSQMDGELFF
CDR3nt: TGTGCCAGCTCACAGATGGACGGGGAGCTGTTTTTT

j_gene: TRBJ2-7
abundance: many
d_gene: TRBD2
v_gene: TRBV10-3
CDR3aa: CAIGGVSREQYF
CDR3nt: TGTGCCATCGGGGGGGTTTCGCGAGAGCAGTACTTC

j_gene: TRBJ1-5
abundance: many
d_gene: TRBD1
v_gene: TRBV6-1
CDR3aa: CATRQGGNNQPQHF
CDR3nt: TGTGCCACCCGACAGGGCGGCAACAATCAGCCCCAGCATTTT

j_gene: TRBJ2-3
abundance: few
d_gene: TRBD2
v_gene: TRBV29-1
CDR3aa: CSVELVAGETDTQYF
CDR3nt: TGCAGCGTTGAGTTGGTGGCGGGAGAAACAGATACGCAGTATTTT

j_gene: TRBJ2-7
abundance: -
d_gene: TRBD1
v_gene: TRBV5-4
CDR3aa: CASSDRDRLYEQYF
CDR3nt: TGTGCCAGCAGCGACCGGGACAGGCTCTACGAGCAGTACTTC

j_gene: TRBJ1-2
abundance: many
d_gene: -
v_gene: TRBV2
CDR3aa: CASSEDAGDYPLKKNYGYTF
CDR3nt: TGTGCCAGCAGTGAAGACGCGGGCGACTACCCCCTAAAAAAGAACTATGGCTACACCTTC

j_gene: TRBJ2-2
abundance: -
d_gene: -
v_gene: TRBV19
CDR3aa: CASSIARLTNTGELFF
CDR3nt: TGTGCCAGTAGTATAGCGAGACTAACCAACACCGGGGAGCTGTTTTTT

j_gene: TRBJ2-7
abundance: -
d_gene: TRBD2
v_gene: TRBV7-2
CDR3aa: CASSPQRENYEQYF
CDR3nt: TGTGCCAGCAGCCCACAGCGGGAGAACTACGAGCAGTACTTC

j_gene: TRBJ2-3
abundance: many
d_gene: TRBD2
v_gene: TRBV10-3
CDR3aa: CAISPSAGGTQYF
CDR3nt: TGTGCCATCAGCCCCTCGGCGGGGGGTACGCAGTATTTT

j_gene: TRBJ2-5
abundance: many
d_gene: -
v_gene: TRBV18
CDR3aa: CASSPPGPQETQYF
CDR3nt: TGTGCCAGCTCACCGCCGGGGCCCCAAGAGACCCAGTACTTC

j_gene: TRBJ2-1
abundance: -
d_gene: TRBD2
v_gene: TRBV20-1
CDR3aa: CSARGLAGLNEQFF
CDR3nt: TGCAGTGCCAGGGGACTAGCGGGACTCAATGAGCAGTTCTTC

j_gene: TRBJ2-5
abundance: few
d_gene: TRBD2
v_gene: TRBV4-1
CDR3aa: CASSQDGTGGETQYF
CDR3nt: TGCGCCAGCAGCCAAGATGGGACCGGGGGGGAGACCCAGTACTTC

j_gene: TRBJ2-2
abundance: many
d_gene: TRBD1
v_gene: TRBV28
CDR3aa: CASSPQGAENTGELFF
CDR3nt: TGTGCCAGCAGCCCACAGGGGGCAGAAAACACCGGGGAGCTGTTTTTT

j_gene: TRBJ1-4
abundance: -
d_gene: -
v_gene: TRBV20-1
CDR3aa: CSARLVNEKLFF
CDR3nt: TGCAGTGCTAGACTAGTTAATGAAAAACTGTTTTTT

j_gene: TRBJ1-1
abundance: many
d_gene: TRBD1
v_gene: TRBV12-3/TRBV12-4
CDR3aa: CASILQGSTEAFF
CDR3nt: TGTGCCAGCATCCTACAGGGGTCCACTGAAGCTTTCTTT

j_gene: TRBJ2-3
abundance: many
d_gene: -
v_gene: TRBV5-1
CDR3aa: CASSFQNTDTQYF
CDR3nt: TGCGCCAGCAGCTTTCAGAACACAGATACGCAGTATTTT

j_gene: TRBJ2-7
abundance: many
d_gene: -
v_gene: TRBV11-1
CDR3aa: CASSLRSGRGVTYEQYF
CDR3nt: TGTGCCAGCAGCTTAAGGTCCGGACGGGGCGTTACCTACGAGCAGTACTTC

j_gene: TRBJ1-2
abundance: -
d_gene: -
v_gene: TRBV5-6
CDR3aa: CASSLGTGTGYGYTF
CDR3nt: TGTGCCAGCAGCTTGGGAACAGGGACGGGCTATGGCTACACCTTC

j_gene: TRBJ2-5
abundance: few
d_gene: TRBD2
v_gene: TRBV5-1
CDR3aa: CASSATSQETQYF
CDR3nt: TGCGCCAGCAGCGCGACTAGCCAGGAGACCCAGTACTTC

j_gene: TRBJ1-3
abundance: -
d_gene: -
v_gene: TRBV19
CDR3aa: CASSISRQDSGNTIYF
CDR3nt: TGTGCCAGTAGTATCTCCCGACAGGACTCTGGAAACACCATATATTTT

j_gene: TRBJ1-1
abundance: -
d_gene: -
v_gene: TRBV2
CDR3aa: CASSTPTGLSEAFF
CDR3nt: TGTGCCAGCAGTACCCCCACGGGACTGTCCGAAGCTTTCTTT

j_gene: TRBJ2-4
abundance: -
d_gene: -
v_gene: TRBV5-8
CDR3aa: CASSYREGNIQYF
CDR3nt: TGTGCCAGCAGCTATAGAGAGGGAAACATTCAGTACTTC

j_gene: TRBJ2-1
abundance: many
d_gene: TRBD1
v_gene: TRBV3-1
CDR3aa: CASSPDRGEQFF
CDR3nt: TGTGCCAGCAGCCCGGACAGGGGTGAGCAGTTCTTC

j_gene: TRBJ1-3
abundance: many
d_gene: -
v_gene: TRBV7-9
CDR3aa: CASSPTVSSGNTIYF
CDR3nt: TGTGCCAGCAGCCCGACAGTGTCCTCTGGAAACACCATATATTTT

j_gene: TRBJ2-6
abundance: -
d_gene: TRBD1
v_gene: TRBV2
CDR3aa: CARAGQGTPGANVLTF
CDR3nt: TGTGCCAGGGCGGGACAGGGGACCCCTGGGGCCAACGTCCTGACTTTC

j_gene: TRBJ2-7
abundance: -
d_gene: TRBD2
v_gene: TRBV28
CDR3aa: CASSHRWRELERFYEQYF
CDR3nt: TGTGCCAGCAGTCACCGTTGGCGGGAGTTAGAAAGATTCTACGAGCAGTACTTC

j_gene: TRBJ1-5
abundance: many
d_gene: -
v_gene: TRBV6-1
CDR3aa: CASSDLNTPQPQHF
CDR3nt: TGTGCCAGCAGTGACTTAAACACCCCTCAGCCCCAGCATTTT

j_gene: TRBJ1-5
abundance: -
d_gene: TRBD1
v_gene: TRBV28
CDR3aa: CASKPGQGGQPQHF
CDR3nt: TGTGCCAGCAAACCGGGACAGGGTGGACAGCCCCAGCATTTT

j_gene: TRBJ2-1
abundance: few
d_gene: TRBD2
v_gene: TRBV19
CDR3aa: CASSILQRGRDEQFF
CDR3nt: TGTGCCAGTAGTATTCTCCAGCGGGGGAGGGATGAGCAGTTCTTC

j_gene: TRBJ2-7
abundance: few
d_gene: -
v_gene: TRBV29-1
CDR3aa: CSVSNYYEQYF
CDR3nt: TGCAGCGTTTCTAATTACTACGAGCAGTACTTC

j_gene: TRBJ1-4
abundance: many
d_gene: -
v_gene: TRBV30
CDR3aa: CAWSVPIYGVGEKLFF
CDR3nt: TGTGCCTGGAGTGTACCCATCTACGGGGTAGGGGAAAAACTGTTTTTT

j_gene: TRBJ2-1
abundance: few
d_gene: -
v_gene: TRBV4-1
CDR3aa: CASSQGRGIFGREQFF
CDR3nt: TGCGCCAGCAGCCAAGGGCGCGGGATCTTTGGTCGTGAGCAGTTCTTC

j_gene: TRBJ2-1
abundance: -
d_gene: TRBD2
v_gene: TRBV4-2
CDR3aa: CASTRAGDYNEQFF
CDR3nt: TGTGCCAGTACTAGGGCGGGGGACTACAATGAGCAGTTCTTC

j_gene: TRBJ2-7
abundance: -
d_gene: -
v_gene: TRBV7-9
CDR3aa: CASSRGQGGNSYEQYF
CDR3nt: TGTGCCAGCAGTCGCGGACAGGGAGGGAATTCCTACGAGCAGTACTTC

j_gene: TRBJ1-5
abundance: -
d_gene: -
v_gene: TRBV12-3/TRBV12-4
CDR3aa: CASSSLFQPQHF
CDR3nt: TGTGCCAGCAGTTCCCTTTTCCAGCCCCAGCATTTT

j_gene: TRBJ2-7
abundance: many
d_gene: -
v_gene: TRBV5-5
CDR3aa: CASSLGPNSYEQYF
CDR3nt: TGTGCCAGCAGCTTGGGGCCGAACTCCTACGAGCAGTACTTC

j_gene: TRBJ2-7
abundance: -
d_gene: TRBD1
v_gene: TRBV20-1
CDR3aa: CSAGAADRGYEQYF
CDR3nt: TGCAGTGCTGGAGCCGCGGACAGGGGTTACGAGCAGTACTTC

j_gene: TRBJ2-3
abundance: -
d_gene: TRBD1
v_gene: TRBV11-3
CDR3aa: CASSQTGGFTDTQYF
CDR3nt: TGTGCCAGCAGCCAGACAGGGGGCTTCACAGATACGCAGTATTTT

j_gene: TRBJ2-7
abundance: -
d_gene: TRBD2
v_gene: TRBV5-1
CDR3aa: CASRAGETYEQYF
CDR3nt: TGCGCCAGCAGGGCGGGAGAGACCTACGAGCAGTACTTC

j_gene: TRBJ2-5
abundance: many
d_gene: -
v_gene: TRBV30
CDR3aa: CAWSRETQYF
CDR3nt: TGTGCCTGGAGTAGAGAGACCCAGTACTTC

j_gene: TRBJ2-3
abundance: few
d_gene: TRBD1
v_gene: TRBV7-3
CDR3aa: CASSLTGTGADTQYF
CDR3nt: TGTGCCAGCAGCTTAACAGGGACAGGGGCAGATACGCAGTATTTT

j_gene: TRBJ2-1
abundance: few
d_gene: TRBD2
v_gene: TRBV20-1
CDR3aa: CSAPVATSGRLNEQFF
CDR3nt: TGCAGTGCTCCAGTGGCGACTAGCGGGAGACTAAATGAGCAGTTCTTC

j_gene: TRBJ1-1
abundance: -
d_gene: TRBD1
v_gene: TRBV20-1
CDR3aa: CSARPRRRTGGPSTEAFF
CDR3nt: TGCAGTGCTAGGCCCCGTAGGCGGACAGGGGGCCCATCCACTGAAGCTTTCTTT

j_gene: TRBJ2-3
abundance: many
d_gene: -
v_gene: TRBV2
CDR3aa: CASSDRGYGTDTQYF
CDR3nt: TGTGCCAGCAGTGACAGAGGGTATGGCACAGATACGCAGTATTTT

j_gene: TRBJ2-3
abundance: few
d_gene: TRBD2
v_gene: TRBV2
CDR3aa: CALAGLAGRQYF
CDR3nt: TGTGCCCTTGCAGGGCTAGCGGGAAGGCAGTATTTT

j_gene: TRBJ2-1
abundance: many
d_gene: -
v_gene: TRBV28
CDR3aa: CASSFGVGKKLNSYNEQFF
CDR3nt: TGTGCCAGCAGTTTCGGGGTGGGAAAAAAACTAAACTCCTACAATGAGCAGTTCTTC

j_gene: TRBJ2-5
abundance: -
d_gene: -
v_gene: TRBV6-1
CDR3aa: CASSGSQETQYF
CDR3nt: TGTGCCAGCAGTGGAAGTCAAGAGACCCAGTACTTC

j_gene: TRBJ2-3
abundance: many
d_gene: TRBD2
v_gene: TRBV27
CDR3aa: CASSYGLAPDTQYF
CDR3nt: TGTGCCAGCAGTTACGGACTAGCCCCAGATACGCAGTATTTT

j_gene: TRBJ1-5
abundance: many
d_gene: -
v_gene: TRBV5-1
CDR3aa: CASSSSYNQPQHF
CDR3nt: TGCGCCAGCAGCTCTTCCTACAATCAGCCCCAGCATTTT

j_gene: TRBJ2-1
abundance: many
d_gene: -
v_gene: TRBV11-2
CDR3aa: CASSLNSWSGNEQFF
CDR3nt: TGTGCCAGCAGCTTAAATAGTTGGTCCGGCAATGAGCAGTTCTTC

j_gene: TRBJ2-5
abundance: few
d_gene: TRBD1
v_gene: TRBV30
CDR3aa: CAWVGQGETQYF
CDR3nt: TGTGCCTGGGTGGGACAGGGAGAGACCCAGTACTTC

j_gene: TRBJ1-2
abundance: few
d_gene: -
v_gene: TRBV3-1
CDR3aa: CASSQTSSGYTF
CDR3nt: TGTGCCAGCAGCCAAACATCGTCTGGCTACACCTTC

j_gene: TRBJ1-5
abundance: many
d_gene: -
v_gene: TRBV30
CDR3aa: CAWGAGADQPQHF
CDR3nt: TGTGCCTGGGGGGCGGGGGCGGATCAGCCCCAGCATTTT